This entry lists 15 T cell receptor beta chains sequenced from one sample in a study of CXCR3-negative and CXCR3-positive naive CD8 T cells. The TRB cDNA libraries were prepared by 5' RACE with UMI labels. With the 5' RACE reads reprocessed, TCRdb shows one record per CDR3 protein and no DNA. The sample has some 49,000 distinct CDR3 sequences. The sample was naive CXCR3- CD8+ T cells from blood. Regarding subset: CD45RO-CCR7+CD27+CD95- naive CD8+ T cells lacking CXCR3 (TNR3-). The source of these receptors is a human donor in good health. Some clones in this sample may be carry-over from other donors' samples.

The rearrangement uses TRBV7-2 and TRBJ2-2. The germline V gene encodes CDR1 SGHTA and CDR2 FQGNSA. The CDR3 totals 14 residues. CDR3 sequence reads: CASRPDGNTGELFF.

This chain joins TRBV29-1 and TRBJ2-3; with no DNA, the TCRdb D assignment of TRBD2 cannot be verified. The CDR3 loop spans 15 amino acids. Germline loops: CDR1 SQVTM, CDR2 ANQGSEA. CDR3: CSVESKAGPPDTQYF.

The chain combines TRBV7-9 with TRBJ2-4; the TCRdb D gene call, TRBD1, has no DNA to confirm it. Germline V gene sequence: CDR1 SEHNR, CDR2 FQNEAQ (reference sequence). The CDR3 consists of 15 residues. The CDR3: CASSDTGTANNIQYF.

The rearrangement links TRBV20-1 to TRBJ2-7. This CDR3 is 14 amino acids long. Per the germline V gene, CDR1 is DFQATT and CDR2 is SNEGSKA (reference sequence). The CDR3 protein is CSASPRLFGYEQYF.

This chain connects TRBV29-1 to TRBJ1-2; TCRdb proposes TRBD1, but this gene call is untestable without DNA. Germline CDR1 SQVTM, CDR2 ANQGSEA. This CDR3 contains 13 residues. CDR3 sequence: CSCFQGDYYGYTF.

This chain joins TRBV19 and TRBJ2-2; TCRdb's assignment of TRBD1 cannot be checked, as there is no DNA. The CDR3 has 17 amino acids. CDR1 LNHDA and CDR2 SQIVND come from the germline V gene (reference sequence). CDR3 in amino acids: CASSTRKGQGMTGELFF.

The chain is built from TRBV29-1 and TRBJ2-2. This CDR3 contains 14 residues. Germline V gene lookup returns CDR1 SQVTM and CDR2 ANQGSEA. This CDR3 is CSVDEGIGIGELFF.

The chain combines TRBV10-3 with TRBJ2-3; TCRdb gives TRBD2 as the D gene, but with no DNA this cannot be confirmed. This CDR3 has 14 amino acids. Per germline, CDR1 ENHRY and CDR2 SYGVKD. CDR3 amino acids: CAINSGGVTDTQYF.

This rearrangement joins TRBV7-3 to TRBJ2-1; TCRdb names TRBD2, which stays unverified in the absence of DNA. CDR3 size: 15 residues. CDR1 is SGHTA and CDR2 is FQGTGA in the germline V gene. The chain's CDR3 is CASSPSWQSYNELFF. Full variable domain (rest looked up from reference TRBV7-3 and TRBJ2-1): GAGVSQTPSNKVTEKGKYVELRCDPISGHTALYWYRQSLGQGPEFLIYFQGTGAADDSGLPNDRFFAVRPEGSVSTLKIQRTERGDSAVYLCASSPSWQSYNELFFGPGTRLTVL.

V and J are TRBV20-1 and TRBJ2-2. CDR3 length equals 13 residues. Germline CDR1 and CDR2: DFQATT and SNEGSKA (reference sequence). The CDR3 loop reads CSASDGWTGELFF.

CDR3 sequence: CASSRSQGWSGNTIYF. This chain links TRBV7-8 with TRBJ1-3; the D call from TCRdb, TRBD1, cannot be confirmed without DNA. The CDR3 runs 16 residues. Germline V gene data show CDR1 as SGHVS and CDR2 as FQNEAQ.

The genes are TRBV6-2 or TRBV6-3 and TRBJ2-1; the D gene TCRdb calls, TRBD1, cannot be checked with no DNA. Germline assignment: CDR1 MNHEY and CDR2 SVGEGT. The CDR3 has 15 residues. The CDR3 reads CASRRDGSSYNEQFF.

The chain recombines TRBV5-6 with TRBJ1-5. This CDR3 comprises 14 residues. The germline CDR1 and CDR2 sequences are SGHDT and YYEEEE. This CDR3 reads CASSLTYSNQPQHF. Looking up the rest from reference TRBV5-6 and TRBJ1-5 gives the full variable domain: DAGVTQSPTHLIKTRGQQVTLRCSPKSGHDTVSWYQQALGQGPQFIFQYYEEEERQRGNFPDRFSGHQFPNYSSELNVNALLLGDSALYLCASSLTYSNQPQHFGDGTRLSIL.

This CDR3 reads CASTGASYNEQFF. The V and J genes are TRBV28 and TRBJ2-1; TCRdb lists TRBD1, though no DNA is available to test this call. From germline, CDR1 is MDHEN and CDR2 SYDVKM. The CDR3 spans 13 residues.

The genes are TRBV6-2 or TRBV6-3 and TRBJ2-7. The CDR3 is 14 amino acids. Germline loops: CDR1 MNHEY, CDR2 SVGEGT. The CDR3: CASSFSGASHEQYF.